This TCR beta chain is drawn from a study of CD8 T cells in Susac syndrome. CDR3 length: 17 residues. Trimming removed 0 bases from V and 2 bases from J; junction bases left unmatched: 11. Germline lookup yields CDR1 SGHRS and CDR2 YFSETQ. This clonotype has only one observation. RNA totalling about 0.45 to 1 ug underwent reverse transcription with random hexamers. TCRdb reanalysed the immunoSEQ multiplex PCR reads using MiXCR and keeps one entry per CDR3 protein. The sample holds roughly 200,000 distinct CDR3 sequences, approximately 95% seen once. Multiple sclerosis controls were treatment-naive patients with stable or active relapsing-remitting disease. TEMRA cells were FACS-enriched, unlike CD8+ and CD4+ T cells, which were negatively isolated.

The sample comprised CD8+ T cells from PBMCs. The chain uses TRBV5-1 and TRBJ2-7, with 7 bases identical to TRBD2. The TCR sequence derives from a human donor with multiple sclerosis. For the CDR3, the DNA is TGCGCCAGCAGCTTGGTCTCCGGGACTAATTTTACCTACGAGCAGTACTTC. This codes for CASSLVSGTNFTYEQYF.